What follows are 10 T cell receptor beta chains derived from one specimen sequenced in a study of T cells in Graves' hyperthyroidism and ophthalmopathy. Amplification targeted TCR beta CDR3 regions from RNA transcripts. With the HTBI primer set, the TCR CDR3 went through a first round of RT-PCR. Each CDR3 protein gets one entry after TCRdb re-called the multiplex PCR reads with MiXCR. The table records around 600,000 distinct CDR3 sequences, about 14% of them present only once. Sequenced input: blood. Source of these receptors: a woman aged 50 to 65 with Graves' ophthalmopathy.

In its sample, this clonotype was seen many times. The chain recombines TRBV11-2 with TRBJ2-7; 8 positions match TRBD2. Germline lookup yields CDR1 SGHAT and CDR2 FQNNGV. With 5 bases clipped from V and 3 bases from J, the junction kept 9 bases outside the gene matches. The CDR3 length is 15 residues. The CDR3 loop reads CASSLDLSGSYEQYF. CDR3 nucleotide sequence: TGTGCCAGCAGCCTCGACTTAAGCGGGAGCTACGAGCAGTACTTC.

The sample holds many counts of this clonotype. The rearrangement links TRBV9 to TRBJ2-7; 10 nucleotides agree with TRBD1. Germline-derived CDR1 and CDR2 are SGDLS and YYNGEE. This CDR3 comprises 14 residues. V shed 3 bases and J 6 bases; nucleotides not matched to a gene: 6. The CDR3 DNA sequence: TGTGCCAGCAGCGCCGGGACAGGGGTCGCCGAGCAGTACTTC. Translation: CASSAGTGVAEQYF.

The CDR3 is CASSIDRIALDELAYEQYF. CDR3 sequence (DNA): TGTGCCAGTAGTATAGATCGGATCGCCCTAGATGAACTTGCCTACGAGCAGTACTTC. The chain is built from TRBV19 and TRBJ2-7; D not resolved. Germline V gene data show CDR1 as LNHDA and CDR2 as SQIVND (reference sequence). CDR3 length: 19 amino acids. The ends were cut back, 0 bases at V and 2 bases at J, with 23 bases in the middle.

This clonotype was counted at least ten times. CDR3 nucleotides: TGTGCCAGCAGCCGAGAAGGGGGCCCGAACACTGAAGCTTTCTTT. Protein sequence: CASSREGGPNTEAFF. This rearrangement joins TRBV3-1 to TRBJ1-1; 7 nucleotides align to TRBD1. Trimming cost V 4 bases and J 1 base; bases outside gene matches: 6. This CDR3 has 15 amino acids. Germline-derived CDR1 and CDR2 are LGHDT and YNNKEL (reference sequence).

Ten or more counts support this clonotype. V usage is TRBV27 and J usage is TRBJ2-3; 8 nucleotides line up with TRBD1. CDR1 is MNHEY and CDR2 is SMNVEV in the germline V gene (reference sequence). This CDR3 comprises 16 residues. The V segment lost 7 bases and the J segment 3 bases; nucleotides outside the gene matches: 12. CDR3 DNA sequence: TGTGCCAGCACCTTACAGGGGGAGGCCCTAACAGATACGCAGTATTTT. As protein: CASTLQGEALTDTQYF.

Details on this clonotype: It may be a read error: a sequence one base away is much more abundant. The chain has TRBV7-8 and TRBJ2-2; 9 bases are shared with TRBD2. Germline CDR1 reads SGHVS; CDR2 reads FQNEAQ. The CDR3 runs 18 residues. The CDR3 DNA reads TGTGCCAGCAGCTTATCGCTGACTAGCGGTTGGAACACCGGGGAGCTGGTTTTT. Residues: CASSLSLTSGWNTGELVF.

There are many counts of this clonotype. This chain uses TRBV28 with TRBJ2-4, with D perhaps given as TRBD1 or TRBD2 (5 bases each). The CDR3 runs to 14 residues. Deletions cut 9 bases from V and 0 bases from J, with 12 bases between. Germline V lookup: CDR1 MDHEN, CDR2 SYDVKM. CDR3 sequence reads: CASWDGLAKNIQYF. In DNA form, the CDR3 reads TGTGCCAGTTGGGACGGCCTAGCCAAAAACATTCAGTACTTC.

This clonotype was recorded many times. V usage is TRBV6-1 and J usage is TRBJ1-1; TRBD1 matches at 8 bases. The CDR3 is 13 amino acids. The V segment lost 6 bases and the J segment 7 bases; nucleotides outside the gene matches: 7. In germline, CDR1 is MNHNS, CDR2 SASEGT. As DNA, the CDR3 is TGTGCCAGCAGAGGACAGGGCTCCCTTGAAGCTTTCTTT. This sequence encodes CASRGQGSLEAFF.

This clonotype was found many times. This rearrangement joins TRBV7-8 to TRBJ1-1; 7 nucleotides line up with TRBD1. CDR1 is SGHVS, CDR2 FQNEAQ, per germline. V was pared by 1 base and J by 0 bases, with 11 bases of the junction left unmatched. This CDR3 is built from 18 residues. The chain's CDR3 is CASSLVGQPLRMNTEAFF. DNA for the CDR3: TGTGCCAGCAGCTTAGTGGGACAGCCACTGCGAATGAACACTGAAGCTTTCTTT.

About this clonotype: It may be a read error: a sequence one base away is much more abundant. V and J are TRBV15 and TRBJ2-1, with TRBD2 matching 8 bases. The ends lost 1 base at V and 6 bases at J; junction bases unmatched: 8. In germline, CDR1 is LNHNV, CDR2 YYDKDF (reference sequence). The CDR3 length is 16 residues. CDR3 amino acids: CATSRVTGLGSNEQFF. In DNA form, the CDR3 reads TGTGCCACCAGCAGAGTTACGGGACTAGGGAGCAATGAGCAGTTCTTC.